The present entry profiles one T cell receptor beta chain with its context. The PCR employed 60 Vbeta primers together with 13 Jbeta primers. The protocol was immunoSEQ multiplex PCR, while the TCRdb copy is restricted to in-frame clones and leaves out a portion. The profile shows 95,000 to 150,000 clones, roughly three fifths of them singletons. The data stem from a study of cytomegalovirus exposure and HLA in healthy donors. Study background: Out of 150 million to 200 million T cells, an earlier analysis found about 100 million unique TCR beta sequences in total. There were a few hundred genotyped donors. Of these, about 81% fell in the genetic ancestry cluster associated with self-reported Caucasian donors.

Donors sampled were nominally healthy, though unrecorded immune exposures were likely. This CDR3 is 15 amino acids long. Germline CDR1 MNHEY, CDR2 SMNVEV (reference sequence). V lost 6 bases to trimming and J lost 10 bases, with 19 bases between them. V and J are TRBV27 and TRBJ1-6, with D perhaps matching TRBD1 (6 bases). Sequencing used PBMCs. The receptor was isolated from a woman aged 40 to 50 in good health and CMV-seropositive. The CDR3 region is CASRLQGGSGSPLHF. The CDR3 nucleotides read TGTGCCAGCAGGTTACAGGGAGGATCGGGGTCACCCCTCCACTTT.